These 17 T cell receptor beta chains were all obtained from the same sample, sequenced in a study of OX40 agonist ivuxolimab in advanced cancers. Generated by immunoSEQ multiplex PCR, the TCRdb table keeps only in-frame clones and is missing some. The sample lists about 100,000 clones; roughly four fifths were seen once. The sequences come from CD4+ or CD8+ T cells sorted from blood, collected in a trial of the OX40 agonist ivuxolimab. All receptors derive from an adult with an advanced solid tumor such as melanoma, head and neck, liver or kidney cancer.

The J gene is TRBJ2-7, the V gene TRBV29-1, with D possibly TRBD2 on 5 matching bases. The CDR3 contains 10 residues. Germline assignment: CDR1 SQVTM and CDR2 ANQGSEA. V was pared by 6 bases and J by 5 bases, with 8 bases between. CDR3 protein: CSVTGNEQYF. As DNA, the CDR3 is TGCAGCGTGACCGGGAACGAGCAGTACTTC.

V is TRBV2 and J is TRBJ1-3; 10 bases fit TRBD1. The CDR3 consists of 14 residues. CDR1 and CDR2 from the germline V gene are SNHLY and FYNNEI. With V trimmed by 8 bases and J by 4 bases, 5 bases remained unmatched. CDR3 sequence reads: CASGQTGGGNTIYF. The DNA of the CDR3 is TGTGCCAGCGGTCAGACAGGGGGCGGAAACACCATATATTTT.

The CDR3 is CASSMGQSTDTQYF. DNA of the CDR3: TGCGCCAGCAGCATGGGGCAGAGCACAGATACGCAGTATTTT. The rearrangement joins TRBV5-1 to TRBJ2-3, with D maybe TRBD1 (5 bases). CDR1 is SGHRS and CDR2 is YFSETQ in the germline V gene. This CDR3 contains 14 residues. Trimming took off 4 bases at V and 0 bases at J, with 9 bases between the two ends.

The chain employs TRBV15 and TRBJ2-3; possible D gene TRBD2, 5 bases. The germline V gene encodes CDR1 LNHNV and CDR2 YYDKDF (reference sequence). V was clipped by 2 bases and J by 6 bases, with 12 bases between them. This CDR3 contains 14 residues. CDR3 in DNA: TGTGCCACCAGCAGACGGGATAAAGTGGATACGCAGTATTTT. As protein: CATSRRDKVDTQYF.

V gene TRBV9 combines with J gene TRBJ2-7; D remains ambiguous. Germline-derived CDR1 and CDR2 are SGDLS and YYNGEE. Trimming cost V 2 bases and J 0 bases, with 9 bases left between them. CDR3 length: 14 residues. CDR3 nucleotide sequence: TGTGCCAGCAGCGTCGACGGCGACTCCTACGAGCAGTACTTC. Encoded protein: CASSVDGDSYEQYF.

V usage is TRBV6-5 and J usage is TRBJ2-7; D gene uncertain. CDR1 is MNHEY and CDR2 is SVGAGI in the germline V gene. The V end was cut by 8 bases, the J end by 4 bases, with 0 bases between. The length of the CDR3 is 8 residues. The CDR3 protein is CASYEQYF. In DNA form, the CDR3 reads TGTGCCAGCTACGAGCAGTACTTC.

This clone showed up just a few times. The chain couples TRBV19 to TRBJ1-5, with TRBD1 matching over 7 bases. This CDR3 has 15 amino acids. Looked up from germline, CDR1 is LNHDA and CDR2 is SQIVND (reference sequence). Germline trimming cut 2 bases from V and 2 bases from J; bases unmatched to any gene: 3. CDR3 bases: TGTGCCAGTAGTATAACAGGGGTGGGCAATCAGCCCCAGCATTTT. Its translation: CASSITGVGNQPQHF.

The chain recombines TRBV28 with TRBJ1-6; D gene unclear. The CDR3 covers 14 residues. V lost 4 bases, J lost 10 bases, and 14 bases lay in between. CDR1 MDHEN and CDR2 SYDVKM come from the germline V gene. This chain's CDR3 is CASSSPGEASPLHF. CDR3 nucleotides: TGTGCCAGCAGTTCCCCTGGAGAGGCCTCACCCCTCCACTTT. The variable domain in full, completed from reference TRBV28 and TRBJ1-6, reads DVKVTQSSRYLVKRTGEKVFLECVQDMDHENMFWYRQDPGLGLRLIYFSYDVKMKEKGDIPEGYSVSREKKERFSLILESASTNQTSMYLCASSSPGEASPLHFGNGTRLTVT.

This chain connects TRBV5-1 to TRBJ2-3; TRBD1 agrees at 9 bases. The CDR3 runs 15 residues. Germline CDR1 reads SGHRS; CDR2 reads YFSETQ. V lost 7 bases, J lost 3 bases, and 9 bases stayed unmatched. The chain's CDR3 is CASGPTGGRTDTQYF. In DNA, the CDR3 is TGCGCCAGCGGCCCCACAGGGGGCCGGACAGATACGCAGTATTTT.

The CDR3 coding sequence is TGCGCCAGCAGTGAGTCAAACAGGGTAAATGAGCAGTTCTTC. This translates into CASSESNRVNEQFF. The chain employs TRBV10-1 and TRBJ2-1; TRBD1 might be the D (6 bases). The CDR3 totals 14 residues. Germline lookup yields CDR1 WNHNN and CDR2 SYGVQD (reference sequence). Between the trimmed V and J ends, which lost 0 bases and 7 bases, there was a span of 10 bases.

This chain joins TRBV5-8 and TRBJ2-7; the match to TRBD1 covers 9 bases. With 0 bases clipped from V and 4 bases from J, the junction kept 5 bases outside the gene matches. The CDR3 runs to 15 residues. Germline assignment: CDR1 SGHTS and CDR2 YDEGEE. The CDR3 sequence is CASSLETGGGYEQYF. DNA of the CDR3: TGTGCCAGCAGCTTGGAAACAGGGGGCGGGTACGAGCAGTACTTC. The complete variable domain, with remaining parts taken from reference TRBV5-8 and TRBJ2-7, reads EAGVTQSPTHLIKTRGQQATLRCSPISGHTSVYWYQQALGLGLQFLLWYDEGEERNRGNFPPRFSGRQFPNYSSELNVNALELEDSALYLCASSLETGGGYEQYFGPGTRLTVT.

This clone was seen only once. This rearrangement joins TRBV19 to TRBJ2-1; the match to TRBD2 covers 8 bases. The CDR3 is 16 amino acids. V was pared by 1 base and J by 5 bases, with 7 bases of the junction left unmatched. The germline V gene has CDR1 LNHDA and CDR2 SQIVND (reference sequence). The CDR3 loop reads CASSIGYGGGNNEQFF. The CDR3 region has the DNA TGTGCCAGTAGTATAGGGTACGGCGGGGGGAACAATGAGCAGTTCTTC.

J is TRBJ2-6 and V is TRBV7-3, with D perhaps matching TRBD2 (6 bases). Trimming removed 2 bases at V and 3 bases at J, with 11 bases between. Germline loops: CDR1 SGHTA, CDR2 FQGTGA. The CDR3 length is 16 residues. CDR3 sequence (DNA): TGTGCCAGCAGCTTATATCGGGGGAGTGGGGCCAACGTCCTGACTTTC. Translating it yields CASSLYRGSGANVLTF.

This chain uses TRBV2 with TRBJ2-7; tentatively, D is TRBD1 (6 bases). Trimming shortened V by 1 base and J by 13 bases, and 20 bases separated the two germline ends. The CDR3 contains 14 residues. In germline, CDR1 is SNHLY, CDR2 FYNNEI. CDR3 sequence reads: CASSEESRGHATYF. DNA of the CDR3: TGTGCCAGCAGTGAAGAGTCTCGGGGACACGCAACCTACTTC. Variable domain in full (rest from reference TRBV2 and TRBJ2-7): EPEVTQTPSHQVTQMGQEVILRCVPISNHLYFYWYRQILGQKVEFLVSFYNNEISEKSEIFDDQFSVERPDGSNFTLKIRSTKLEDSAMYFCASSEESRGHATYFGPGTRLTVT.

The chain joins TRBV5-6 to TRBJ2-7; 7 bases map to TRBD1. The CDR3 extends over 16 amino acids. V shed 4 bases and J 2 bases; nucleotides not matched to a gene: 12. Germline V gene sequence: CDR1 SGHDT, CDR2 YYEEEE. In nucleotides, the CDR3 is TGTGCCAGCAGCCTGCTAGGGGGCAGGCCCACCTACGAGCAGTACTTC. Its translation is CASSLLGGRPTYEQYF.

This chain joins TRBV19 and TRBJ2-3; possibly TRBD2 for D (7 bases). CDR1 LNHDA and CDR2 SQIVND come from the germline V gene (reference sequence). The V and J ends lost 5 bases and 6 bases respectively, with 18 bases between them. The CDR3 length is 15 residues. Here the CDR3 reads CASSSGGHRGDTQYF. The CDR3 region has the DNA TGTGCCAGTAGTTCGGGGGGCCACAGAGGGGATACGCAGTATTTT.

The chain is built from TRBV5-6 and TRBJ2-1; 7 positions match TRBD1. The CDR3 extends over 13 amino acids. CDR1 and CDR2 from the germline V gene are SGHDT and YYEEEE. V lost 1 base and J lost 10; bases outside the gene matches: 5. Written as DNA, the CDR3 is TGTGCCAGCAGCTTGCCAGGGGGTGGGGAGCAGTTCTTC. Translated, it gives CASSLPGGGEQFF.